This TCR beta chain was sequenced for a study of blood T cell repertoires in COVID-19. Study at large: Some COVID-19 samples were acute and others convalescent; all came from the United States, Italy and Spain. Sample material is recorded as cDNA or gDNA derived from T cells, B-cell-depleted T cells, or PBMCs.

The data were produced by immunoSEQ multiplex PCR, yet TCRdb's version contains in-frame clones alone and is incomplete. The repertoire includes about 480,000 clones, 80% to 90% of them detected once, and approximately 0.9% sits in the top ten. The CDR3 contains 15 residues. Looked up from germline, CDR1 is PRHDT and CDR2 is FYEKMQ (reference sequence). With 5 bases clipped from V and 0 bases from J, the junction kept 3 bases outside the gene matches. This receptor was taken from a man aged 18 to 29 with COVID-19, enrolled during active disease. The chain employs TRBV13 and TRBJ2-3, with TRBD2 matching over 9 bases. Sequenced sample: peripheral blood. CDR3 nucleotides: TGTGCCAGCAGCGGCGGGGGGGCCAGCACAGATACGCAGTATTTT. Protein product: CASSGGGASTDTQYF.